This T cell receptor beta chain came from a study of human T cells and chemical hapten exposure. The time point denotes: patch test 2, 6 weeks after DPC sensitization. Treatment noted: therapeutic diphenylcyclopropenone sensitization with weekly scalp DPC. Broader study findings: The study found that PT1 expanded TCR counts correlated positively with patch test score.

This clonotype was counted many times. Its cognate antigen is unknown. TCRdb re-called the RACE reads with MiXCR, one entry per CDR3 protein. The data show some 96,000 distinct CDR3 sequences, 9.3% seen once. Trimming at V came to 3 bases and at J to 4 bases, leaving 8 bases not matched to a gene. Germline V CDR1 and CDR2: SEHNR, FQNEAQ (reference sequence). CDR3 length: 15 amino acids. The chain combines TRBV7-9 with TRBJ2-5, with 7 bases identical to TRBD2. The receptor comes from a woman in her 40s with alopecia areata. Some clones in this sample may be carry-over from other donors' samples. This sample comprised whole blood, obtained in connection with sensitization to the hapten diphenylcyclopropenone (DPC). The CDR3 sequence: CASSLYISGIETQYF. CDR3 DNA: TGTGCCAGCAGCTTGTATATAAGCGGGATAGAGACCCAGTACTTC. Drawing the rest from reference TRBV7-9 and TRBJ2-5, the complete variable domain is DTGVSQNPRHKITKRGQNVTFRCDPISEHNRLYWYRQTLGQGPEFLTYFQNEAQLEKSRLLSDRFSAERPKGSFSTLEIQRTEQGDSAMYLCASSLYISGIETQYFGPGTRLLVL.